Each of the 24 T cell receptor beta chains below was sequenced from the same sample in a study of response to subunit inactivated influenza vaccine. In TCRdb, the RT-PCR reads were re-called with MiXCR into one record per CDR3 protein. The table shows under 950,000 distinct CDR3 sequences, with over 20% occurring only once. This material consisted of PBMCs from blood, taken around 5 days after vaccination. Receptors were obtained from a man in his fifties or sixties who received an inactivated influenza vaccine.

This clonotype was picked up a small number of times. This chain uses TRBV5-1 with TRBJ1-2; D may be TRBD1 (6 bases). Trimming pared 0 bases from V and 8 bases from J, leaving 11 bases between. In germline, CDR1 is SGHRS, CDR2 YFSETQ. The CDR3 is 13 residues long. CDR3 loop: CASSLVGGEGYTF. The CDR3 coding sequence is TGCGCCAGCAGCTTGGTCGGGGGCGAGGGCTACACCTTC. Full variable domain (remainder filled in from reference TRBV5-1 and TRBJ1-2): KAGVTQTPRYLIKTRGQQVTLSCSPISGHRSVSWYQQTPGQGLQFLFEYFSETQRNKGNFPGRFSGRQFSNSRSEMNVSTLELGDSALYLCASSLVGGEGYTFGSGTRLTVV.

The chain links TRBV4-3 to TRBJ2-6, with no clear D. V was trimmed by 0 bases and J by 0 bases, leaving 6 bases between them. Germline CDR1 reads LGHNA; CDR2 reads YSLEER. The CDR3 sequence is 16 residues long. The DNA of the CDR3 is TGCGCCAGCAGCCAAGACGGAAGCTCTGGGGCCAACGTCCTGACTTTC. It translates to CASSQDGSSGANVLTF.

The chain uses TRBV12-3 or TRBV12-4 and TRBJ2-7; D is possibly TRBD1 or TRBD2 (5 bases each). The V end lost 5 bases, the J end lost 0 bases, and 11 bases lay between the germline ends. The CDR3 covers 14 residues. The chain's CDR3 is CASSPGDLSYEQYF. CDR3 DNA sequence: TGTGCCAGCAGTCCCGGGGACCTCTCCTACGAGCAGTACTTC.

This clonotype was counted only a few times. The rearrangement uses TRBV12-3 or TRBV12-4 and TRBJ1-2, with D hard to call. The CDR3 loop spans 14 amino acids. Trimming cost V 6 bases and J 6 bases, with 17 bases left between them. The CDR3 here is CASSPLFVRNGYTF. The CDR3 DNA follows: TGTGCCAGCAGCCCCCTATTCGTGAGAAATGGCTACACCTTC.

This clonotype came up a few times. V gene TRBV20-1 combines with J gene TRBJ2-3; possibly TRBD1 or TRBD2 for D (6 bases each). V was clipped by 1 base and J by 2 bases, with 13 bases between them. Germline V gene data show CDR1 as DFQATT and CDR2 as SNEGSKA (reference sequence). CDR3 size: 15 residues. The CDR3 is CSARGRGVSTDTQYF. CDR3 sequence (DNA): TGCAGTGCTAGAGGGAGGGGGGTTTCCACAGATACGCAGTATTTT.

The genes are TRBV4-3 and TRBJ2-1; the match to TRBD2 covers 8 bases. V was clipped by 0 bases and J by 4 bases; unmatched bases: 5. The CDR3 totals 16 residues. Looked up from germline, CDR1 is LGHNA and CDR2 is YSLEER. CDR3 sequence: CASSQDAASGYNEQFF. CDR3 DNA: TGCGCCAGCAGCCAAGATGCGGCTAGCGGGTACAATGAGCAGTTCTTC.

The chain employs TRBV28 and TRBJ2-1, with TRBD2 matching over 8 bases. This CDR3 spans 14 amino acids. J gave up 9 bases and V 6 bases, and 10 bases lay outside the gene matches. CDR1 MDHEN and CDR2 SYDVKM come from the germline V gene. The CDR3 is CASSPGGLVLEQFF. CDR3 DNA sequence: TGTGCCAGCAGCCCTGGGGGACTAGTTCTTGAGCAGTTCTTC.

This clonotype was seen a few times. The chain couples TRBV4-3 to TRBJ2-3; 10 bases line up with TRBD2. V dropped 1 base and J dropped 6; count of bases not matched to a gene: 4. Looked up from germline, CDR1 is LGHNA and CDR2 is YSLEER. This CDR3 is built from 15 residues. CDR3 nucleotides: TGCGCCAGCAGCCAAGGAATTAGCGGGGGGGATACGCAGTATTTT. Amino acids: CASSQGISGGDTQYF.

Regarding this clonotype: A much larger clone lies a single base off, so this may be a read error. The J gene is TRBJ2-7, the V gene TRBV15; 7 positions match TRBD1. The CDR3 is 14 amino acids. With 7 bases clipped from V and 2 bases from J, the junction kept 8 bases outside the gene matches. Germline V lookup: CDR1 LNHNV, CDR2 YYDKDF (reference sequence). CDR3 sequence reads: CATNQTGQTYEQYF. In nucleotides, the CDR3 is TGTGCCACCAACCAAACGGGACAGACCTACGAGCAGTACTTC.

The rearrangement joins TRBV4-2 to TRBJ2-7, with D perhaps matching TRBD1 (5 bases). V shed 0 bases and J shed 6 bases, with 12 bases lying between them. CDR1 and CDR2 from the germline V gene are LGHNA and YNFKEQ. The CDR3 spans 14 residues. CDR3: CASSQDRVGLEQYF. The CDR3 nucleotides read TGTGCCAGCAGCCAAGACAGGGTCGGGCTCGAGCAGTACTTC.

The chain uses TRBV2 and TRBJ2-5, with D uncertain. CDR3 length: 12 amino acids. V dropped 7 bases and J dropped 4 bases, with 10 bases sitting between them. Per germline, CDR1 SNHLY and CDR2 FYNNEI. CDR3 region: CASTFDGETQYF. The CDR3 DNA reads TGTGCCAGCACTTTTGATGGAGAGACCCAGTACTTC. The full variable domain, completed using reference TRBV2 and TRBJ2-5, is EPEVTQTPSHQVTQMGQEVILRCVPISNHLYFYWYRQILGQKVEFLVSFYNNEISEKSEIFDDQFSVERPDGSNFTLKIRSTKLEDSAMYFCASTFDGETQYFGPGTRLLVL.

The rearrangement joins TRBV28 to TRBJ2-7, with D tentatively TRBD1 or TRBD2 (5 bases each). The ends were cut back, 7 bases at V and 5 bases at J, with 15 bases in the middle. The CDR3 sequence is 13 residues long. Germline V gives CDR1 MDHEN, CDR2 SYDVKM. The CDR3 coding sequence is TGTGCCAGCACCACGGGGCATTACCACGAGCAGTACTTC. Residues: CASTTGHYHEQYF. Drawing the rest from reference TRBV28 and TRBJ2-7, the complete variable domain is DVKVTQSSRYLVKRTGEKVFLECVQDMDHENMFWYRQDPGLGLRLIYFSYDVKMKEKGDIPEGYSVSREKKERFSLILESASTNQTSMYLCASTTGHYHEQYFGPGTRLTVT.

This clonotype was counted once. This chain joins TRBV28 and TRBJ2-7; D not resolved. Germline V gives CDR1 MDHEN, CDR2 SYDVKM. This CDR3 region has 13 residues. Trimming took off 9 bases at V and 0 bases at J, with 12 bases between the two ends. CDR3 amino acids: CASATASSYEQYF. In DNA, the CDR3 is TGTGCCAGTGCAACGGCAAGCTCCTACGAGCAGTACTTC.

The chain uses TRBV12-3 or TRBV12-4 and TRBJ2-1; TRBD1 might be the D (6 bases). The ends were cut back, 4 bases at V and 7 bases at J, with 17 bases in the middle. The CDR3 loop spans 15 amino acids. The CDR3 region is CASSWGLHRTNEQFF. CDR3 nucleotide sequence: TGTGCCAGCAGTTGGGGGCTCCACAGGACGAATGAGCAGTTCTTC.

In nucleotides, the CDR3 is TGTGCCAGCAGTCATGACACCGGGGAGCTGTTTTTT. Protein product: CASSHDTGELFF. The chain joins TRBV12-3 or TRBV12-4 to TRBJ2-2; no firm D call. The V gene lost 5 bases and the J gene lost 3 bases, with 4 bases spanning the gap. The CDR3 covers 12 residues.

The chain has TRBV12-3 or TRBV12-4 and TRBJ2-7; D is undetermined. The CDR3 sequence is 14 residues long. V lost 5 bases and J 5 bases, leaving 16 bases between the germline ends. CDR3 DNA: TGTGCCAGCAGTCTTTTGGTGGGGTTCAACGAGCAGTACTTC. Translating it yields CASSLLVGFNEQYF.

V and J are TRBV27 and TRBJ1-1; D gene ambiguous. Trimming took 3 bases from V and 5 from J, leaving 13 bases between them. The CDR3 length is 14 residues. Germline V gene lookup returns CDR1 MNHEY and CDR2 SMNVEV (reference sequence). CDR3 DNA sequence: TGTGCCAGCAGTTTCGGTGTCTTAGGGACTGAAGCTTTCTTT. Translating it yields CASSFGVLGTEAFF.

This clonotype was picked up a small number of times. The CDR3 spells CASSYSPRGTGLSTDTQYF. The DNA of the CDR3 is TGTGCCAGCAGTTACTCCCCGAGGGGGACAGGGTTGAGCACAGATACGCAGTATTTT. The chain recombines TRBV6-5 with TRBJ2-3; 9 positions match TRBD1. The CDR3 sequence is 19 residues long. Germline values: CDR1 MNHEY, CDR2 SVGAGI. The trim removed 0 bases at V and 0 bases at J, leaving 10 bases unmatched.

The gene calls are TRBV20-1 and TRBJ2-5, with D perhaps TRBD1 (6 bases). CDR1 DFQATT and CDR2 SNEGSKA come from the germline V gene (reference sequence). The CDR3 loop spans 15 amino acids. The ends were cut back, 3 bases at V and 5 bases at J, with 19 bases in the middle. The DNA for the CDR3 is TGCAGTGCTAGGCCCACCCACAGGGAACGGGAGACCCAGTACTTC. Its translation is CSARPTHRERETQYF.

The CDR3 bases are TGCAGTGCTAGTAGAGCGGGGGGGCCGCCCGGGGAGCTGTTTTTT. It codes for CSASRAGGPPGELFF. This chain uses TRBV20-1 with TRBJ2-2; 10 bases agree with TRBD2. The CDR3 is made up of 15 amino acids. CDR1 and CDR2 (germline): DFQATT, SNEGSKA (reference sequence). V lost 3 bases and J lost 6; bases outside the gene matches: 7.

The chain links TRBV6-1 to TRBJ2-3; a weak D match, TRBD2 (5 bases). Trimming took 4 bases from V and 0 from J, leaving 23 bases between them. CDR1 and CDR2 from the germline V gene are MNHNS and SASEGT. There are 19 residues in the CDR3. The chain's CDR3 is CASSGERPGKGPSTDTQYF. The CDR3 nucleotides are TGTGCCAGCAGTGGGGAGCGTCCAGGAAAAGGGCCTAGCACAGATACGCAGTATTTT.

A few counts support this clonotype. The V and J genes are TRBV19 and TRBJ1-3; D unresolved. This CDR3 has 13 residues. The germline V gene encodes CDR1 LNHDA and CDR2 SQIVND (reference sequence). Between the trimmed V and J ends, which lost 6 bases and 0 bases, there was a span of 6 bases. The CDR3 DNA reads as TGTGCCAGTAGCCAACTCTCTGGAAACACCATATATTTT. This sequence encodes CASSQLSGNTIYF. Full variable domain (rest looked up from reference TRBV19 and TRBJ1-3): DGGITQSPKYLFRKEGQNVTLSCEQNLNHDAMYWYRQDPGQGLRLIYYSQIVNDFQKGDIAEGYSVSREKKESFPLTVTSAQKNPTAFYLCASSQLSGNTIYFGEGSWLTVV.

This clonotype was seen a handful of times. The rearrangement uses TRBV11-2 and TRBJ1-2; TRBD1 matches 7 bases. V gave up 3 bases and J gave up 7 bases; unmatched junction bases: 5. The CDR3 is made up of 13 amino acids. Germline lookup yields CDR1 SGHAT and CDR2 FQNNGV. In nucleotides, the CDR3 is TGTGCCAGCAGCTTTAAGACAGGGTTTGGCTACACCTTC. Protein sequence: CASSFKTGFGYTF.

This clonotype was picked up a small number of times. The rearrangement uses TRBV12-3 or TRBV12-4 and TRBJ2-7, with TRBD1 as a possible D gene (5 bases). V was cut by 2 bases and J by 4 bases, with 12 bases left in between. The CDR3 runs to 14 residues. The CDR3 here is CASSLIGRVYEQYF. In DNA, the CDR3 is TGTGCCAGCAGTTTAATAGGCAGGGTTTACGAGCAGTACTTC.